This T cell receptor beta chain is from a study of beta chain features in type 1 diabetes. Study outcomes and limitations: High TCR expression in some cells could lead to their over-representation in cDNA sequencing. Type 1 diabetes patients had VDJ junctions that carried fewer insertions and more deletions. A potential PCR bias toward shorter templates would be equal in patient and control samples.

Expressed TCRB transcripts were sequenced after all isolated RNA was converted to cDNA. Generated by immunoSEQ multiplex PCR, the TCRdb table keeps only in-frame clones and is missing some. The sample consists of around 13,000 clones, roughly half of them appearing once. Comment on this clone: Its antigen remains unknown.

Trimming stripped 0 bases from V and 0 bases from J, with 6 bases between. The germline V gene encodes CDR1 LGHNA and CDR2 YSLEER. The CDR3 length is 16 residues. The chain couples TRBV4-3 to TRBJ2-6; the D is unclear. The clonotype originates from a man between 18 and 35 years old in good health. The sample comprised stem cell memory CD4+ T cells from blood. The CDR3: CASSQDYSSGANVLTF. DNA for the CDR3: TGCGCCAGCAGCCAAGATTACAGCTCTGGGGCCAACGTCCTGACTTTC.